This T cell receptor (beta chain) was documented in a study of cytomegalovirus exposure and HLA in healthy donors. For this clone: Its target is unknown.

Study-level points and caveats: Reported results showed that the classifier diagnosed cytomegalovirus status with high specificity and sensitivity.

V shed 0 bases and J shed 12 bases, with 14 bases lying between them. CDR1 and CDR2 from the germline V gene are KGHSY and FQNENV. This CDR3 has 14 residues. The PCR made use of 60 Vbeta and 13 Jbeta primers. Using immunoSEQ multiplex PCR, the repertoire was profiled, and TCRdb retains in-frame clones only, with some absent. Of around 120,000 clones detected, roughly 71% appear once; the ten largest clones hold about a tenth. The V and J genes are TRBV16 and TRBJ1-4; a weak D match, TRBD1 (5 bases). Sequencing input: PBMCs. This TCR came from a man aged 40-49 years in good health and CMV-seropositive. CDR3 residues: CASSQSQGSIELFF. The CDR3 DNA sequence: TGTGCCAGCAGCCAATCGCAGGGAAGTATCGAACTGTTTTTT.